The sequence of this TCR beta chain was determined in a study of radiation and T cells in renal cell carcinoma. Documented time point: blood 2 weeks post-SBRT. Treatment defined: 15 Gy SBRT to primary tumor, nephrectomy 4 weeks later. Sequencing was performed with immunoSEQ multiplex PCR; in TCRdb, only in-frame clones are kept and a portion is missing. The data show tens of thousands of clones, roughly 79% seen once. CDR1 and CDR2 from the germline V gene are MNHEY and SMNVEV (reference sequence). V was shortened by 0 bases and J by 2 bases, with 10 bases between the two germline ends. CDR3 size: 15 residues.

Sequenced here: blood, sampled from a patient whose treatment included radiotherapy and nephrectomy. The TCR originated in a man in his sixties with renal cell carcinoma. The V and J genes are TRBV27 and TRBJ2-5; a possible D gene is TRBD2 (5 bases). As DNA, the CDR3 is TGTGCCAGCAGTTTATCCCCGGGGATGCAAGAGACCCAGTACTTC. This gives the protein CASSLSPGMQETQYF.